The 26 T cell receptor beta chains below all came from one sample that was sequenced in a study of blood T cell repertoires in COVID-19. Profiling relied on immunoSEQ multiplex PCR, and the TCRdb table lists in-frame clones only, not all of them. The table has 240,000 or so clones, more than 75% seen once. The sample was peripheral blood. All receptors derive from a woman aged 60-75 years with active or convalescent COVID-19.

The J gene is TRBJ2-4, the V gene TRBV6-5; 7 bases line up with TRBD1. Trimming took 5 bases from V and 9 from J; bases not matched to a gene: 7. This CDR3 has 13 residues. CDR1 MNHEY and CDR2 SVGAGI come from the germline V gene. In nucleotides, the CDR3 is TGTGCCAGCAGTCCAGGGGGAGAAGGCATTCAGTACTTC. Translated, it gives CASSPGGEGIQYF.

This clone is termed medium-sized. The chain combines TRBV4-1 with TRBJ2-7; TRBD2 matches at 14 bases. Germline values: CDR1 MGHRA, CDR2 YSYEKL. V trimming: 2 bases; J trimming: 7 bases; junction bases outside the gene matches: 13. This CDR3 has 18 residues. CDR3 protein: CASSQLGLAGGQRTEQYF. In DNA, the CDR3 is TGCGCCAGCAGCCAACTTGGACTAGCGGGGGGCCAAAGGACGGAGCAGTACTTC.

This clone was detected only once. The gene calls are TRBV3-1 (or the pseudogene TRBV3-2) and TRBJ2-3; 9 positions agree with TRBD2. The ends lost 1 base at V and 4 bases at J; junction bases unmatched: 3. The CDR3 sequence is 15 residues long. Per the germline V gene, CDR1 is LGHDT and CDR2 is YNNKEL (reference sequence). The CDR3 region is CASSQGRLAADTQYF. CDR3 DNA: TGTGCCAGCAGCCAAGGCCGACTAGCGGCAGATACGCAGTATTTT.

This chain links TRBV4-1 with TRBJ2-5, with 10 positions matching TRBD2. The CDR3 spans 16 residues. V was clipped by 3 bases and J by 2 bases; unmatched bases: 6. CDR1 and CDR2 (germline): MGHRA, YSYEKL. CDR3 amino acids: CASSHKVLAGQETQYF. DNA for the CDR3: TGCGCCAGCAGCCACAAGGTACTAGCGGGGCAAGAGACCCAGTACTTC.

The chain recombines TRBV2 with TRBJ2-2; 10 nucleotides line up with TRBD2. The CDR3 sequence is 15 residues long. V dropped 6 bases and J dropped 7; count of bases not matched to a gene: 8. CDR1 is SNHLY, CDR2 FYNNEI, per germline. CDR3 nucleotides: TGTGCCAGCAGGGATACTAGCGGGGTAGGCGGGGAGCTGTTTTTT. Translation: CASRDTSGVGGELFF.

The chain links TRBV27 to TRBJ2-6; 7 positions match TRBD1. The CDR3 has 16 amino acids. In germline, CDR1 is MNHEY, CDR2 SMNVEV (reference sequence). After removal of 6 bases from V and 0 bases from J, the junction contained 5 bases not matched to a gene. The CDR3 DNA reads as TGTGCCAGCAGGAGAGGACAGGCCTCTGGGGCCAACGTCCTGACTTTC. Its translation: CASRRGQASGANVLTF.

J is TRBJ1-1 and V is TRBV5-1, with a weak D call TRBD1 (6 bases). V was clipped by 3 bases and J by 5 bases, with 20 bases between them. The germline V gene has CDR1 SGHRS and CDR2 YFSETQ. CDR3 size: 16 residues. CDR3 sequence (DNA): TGCGCCAGCAGCTGGAGCTACAAACAGGGATGGACTGAAGCTTTCTTT. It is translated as CASSWSYKQGWTEAFF.

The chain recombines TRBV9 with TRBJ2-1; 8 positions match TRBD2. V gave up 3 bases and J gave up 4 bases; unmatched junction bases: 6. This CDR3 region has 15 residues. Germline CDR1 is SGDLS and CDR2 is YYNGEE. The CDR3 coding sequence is TGTGCCAGCAGCGCCCGACTAGCGAATTACAATGAGCAGTTCTTC. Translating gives CASSARLANYNEQFF.

The CDR3 DNA reads as TGTGCCAGCAGTTGGGGGGTAACGGAAAAACTGTTTTTT. This encodes CASSWGVTEKLFF. The chain is built from TRBV12-3 or TRBV12-4 and TRBJ1-4; TRBD1 might be the D (5 bases). With 4 bases removed from V and 8 bases from J, the gap between germline ends came to 11 bases. CDR3 length: 13 amino acids.

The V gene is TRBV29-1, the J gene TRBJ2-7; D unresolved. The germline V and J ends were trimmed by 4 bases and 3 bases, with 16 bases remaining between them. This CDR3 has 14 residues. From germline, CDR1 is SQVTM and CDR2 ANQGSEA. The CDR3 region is CSVALNYDGYEQYF. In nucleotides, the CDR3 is TGCAGCGTTGCCCTAAACTATGATGGCTACGAGCAGTACTTC.

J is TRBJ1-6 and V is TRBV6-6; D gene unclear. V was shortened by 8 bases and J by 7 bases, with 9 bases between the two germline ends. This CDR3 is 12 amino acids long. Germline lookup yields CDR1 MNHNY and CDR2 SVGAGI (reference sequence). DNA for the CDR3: TGTGCCAGCGGGAGCCTCAATTCACCCCTCCACTTT. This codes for CASGSLNSPLHF.

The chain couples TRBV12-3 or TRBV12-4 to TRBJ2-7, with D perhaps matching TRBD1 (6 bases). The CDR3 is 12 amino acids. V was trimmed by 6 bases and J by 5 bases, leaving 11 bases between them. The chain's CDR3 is CASSHRQDEQYF. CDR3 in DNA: TGTGCCAGCAGCCACAGACAGGACGAGCAGTACTTC.

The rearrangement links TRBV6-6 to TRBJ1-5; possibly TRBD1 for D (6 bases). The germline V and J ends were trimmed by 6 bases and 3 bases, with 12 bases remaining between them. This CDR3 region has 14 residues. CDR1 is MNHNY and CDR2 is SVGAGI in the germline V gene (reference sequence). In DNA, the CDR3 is TGTGCCAGCAGAGACAGGTGGGACAATCAGCCCCAGCATTTT. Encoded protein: CASRDRWDNQPQHF.

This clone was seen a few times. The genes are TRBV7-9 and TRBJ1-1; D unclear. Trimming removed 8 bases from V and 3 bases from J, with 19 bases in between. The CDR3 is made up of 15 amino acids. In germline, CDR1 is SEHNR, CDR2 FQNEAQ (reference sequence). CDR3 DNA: TGTGCCAGCTTAAAACTCCTACGGGGATACACTGAAGCTTTCTTT. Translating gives CASLKLLRGYTEAFF.

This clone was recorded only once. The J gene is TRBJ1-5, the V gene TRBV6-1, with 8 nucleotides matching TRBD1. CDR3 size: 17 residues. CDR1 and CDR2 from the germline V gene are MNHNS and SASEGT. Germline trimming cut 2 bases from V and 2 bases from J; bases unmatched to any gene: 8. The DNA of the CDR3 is TGTGCCAGCAGTGAACTTACAGGGGGAGGAGGCAATCAGCCCCAGCATTTT. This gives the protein CASSELTGGGGNQPQHF.

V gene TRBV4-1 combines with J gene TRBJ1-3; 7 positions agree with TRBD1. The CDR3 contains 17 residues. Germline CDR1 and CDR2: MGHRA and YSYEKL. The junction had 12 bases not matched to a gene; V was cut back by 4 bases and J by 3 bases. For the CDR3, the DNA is TGCGCCAGCAGCCGGGTATCACAGGGGTTAGGTGGAAACACCATATATTTT. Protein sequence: CASSRVSQGLGGNTIYF.

The CDR3 bases are TGTGCCAGCAGCTTAGCCGGGACTGGCCAAGAGACCCAGTACTTC. As protein: CASSLAGTGQETQYF. J is TRBJ2-5 and V is TRBV7-9; D might be TRBD2 (6 bases). The germline V gene has CDR1 SEHNR and CDR2 FQNEAQ (reference sequence). With 0 bases removed from V and 1 base from J, the gap between germline ends came to 9 bases. The CDR3 is 15 amino acids.

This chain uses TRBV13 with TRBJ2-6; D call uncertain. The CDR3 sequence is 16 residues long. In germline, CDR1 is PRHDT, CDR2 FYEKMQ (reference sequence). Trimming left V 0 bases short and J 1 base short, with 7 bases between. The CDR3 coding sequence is TGTGCCAGCAGCTTAGGCGGCAGGTCTGGGGCCAACGTCCTGACTTTC. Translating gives CASSLGGRSGANVLTF. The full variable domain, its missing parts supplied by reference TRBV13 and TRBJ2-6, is AAGVIQSPRHLIKEKRETATLKCYPIPRHDTVYWYQQGPGQDPQFLISFYEKMQSDKGSIPDRFSAQQFSDYHSELNMSSLELGDSALYFCASSLGGRSGANVLTFGAGSRLTVL.

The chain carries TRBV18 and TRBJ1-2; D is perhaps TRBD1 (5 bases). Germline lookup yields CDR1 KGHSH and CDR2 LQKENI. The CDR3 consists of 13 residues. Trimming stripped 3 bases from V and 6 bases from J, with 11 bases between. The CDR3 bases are TGTGCCAGCTCACCCTTAGCCAGGGATGGCTACACCTTC. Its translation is CASSPLARDGYTF. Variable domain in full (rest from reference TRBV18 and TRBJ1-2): NAGVMQNPRHLVRRRGQEARLRCSPMKGHSHVYWYRQLPEEGLKFMVYLQKENIIDESGMPKERFSAEFPKEGPSILRIQQVVRGDSAAYFCASSPLARDGYTFGSGTRLTVV.

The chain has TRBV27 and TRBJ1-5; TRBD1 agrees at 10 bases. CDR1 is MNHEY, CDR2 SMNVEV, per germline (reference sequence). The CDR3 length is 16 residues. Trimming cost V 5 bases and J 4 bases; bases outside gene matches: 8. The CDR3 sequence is CASSRGGTGVNQPQHF. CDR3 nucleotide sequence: TGTGCCAGCAGTCGCGGGGGGACAGGGGTTAATCAGCCCCAGCATTTT.

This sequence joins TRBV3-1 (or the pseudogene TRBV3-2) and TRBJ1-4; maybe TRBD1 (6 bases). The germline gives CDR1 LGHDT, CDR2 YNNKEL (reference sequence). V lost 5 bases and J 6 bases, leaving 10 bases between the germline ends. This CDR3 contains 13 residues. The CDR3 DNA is TGTGCCAGCAGCACCCGGACAGATGAAAAACTGTTTTTT. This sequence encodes CASSTRTDEKLFF.

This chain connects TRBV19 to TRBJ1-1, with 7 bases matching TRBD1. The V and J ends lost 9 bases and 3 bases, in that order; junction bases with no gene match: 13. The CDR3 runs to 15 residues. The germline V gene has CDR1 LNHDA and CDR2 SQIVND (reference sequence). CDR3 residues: CASPPPTGKDTEAFF. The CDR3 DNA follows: TGTGCCAGCCCACCCCCGACAGGGAAGGACACTGAAGCTTTCTTT.

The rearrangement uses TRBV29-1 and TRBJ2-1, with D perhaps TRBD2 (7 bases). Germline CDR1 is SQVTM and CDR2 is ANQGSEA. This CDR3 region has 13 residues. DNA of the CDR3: TGCAGTGCCGAGGGGGGGAACTACAATGAGCAGTTCTTC. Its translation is CSAEGGNYNEQFF.

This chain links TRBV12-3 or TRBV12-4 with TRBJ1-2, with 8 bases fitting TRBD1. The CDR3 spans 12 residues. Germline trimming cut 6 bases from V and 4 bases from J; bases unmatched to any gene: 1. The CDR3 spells CASSQGAYGYTF. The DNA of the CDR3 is TGTGCCAGCAGCCAGGGGGCCTATGGCTACACCTTC.

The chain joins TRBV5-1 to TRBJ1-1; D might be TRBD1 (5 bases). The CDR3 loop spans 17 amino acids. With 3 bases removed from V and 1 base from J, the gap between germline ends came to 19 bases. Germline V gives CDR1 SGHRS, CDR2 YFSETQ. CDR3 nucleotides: TGCGCCAGCAGCTCCGGCGGGACTCCCCCGAAGAACACTGAAGCTTTCTTT. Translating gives CASSSGGTPPKNTEAFF.

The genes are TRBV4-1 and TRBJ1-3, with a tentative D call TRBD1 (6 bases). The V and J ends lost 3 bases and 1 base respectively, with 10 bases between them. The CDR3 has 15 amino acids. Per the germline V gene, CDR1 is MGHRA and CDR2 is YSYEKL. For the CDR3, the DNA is TGCGCCAGCAGCCAGGGACAAAATTCTGGAAACACCATATATTTT. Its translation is CASSQGQNSGNTIYF.